This is a list of T cell receptor beta chains from one sample in a study of shared clonotypes between healthy human individuals. The assay was immunoSEQ multiplex PCR, and TCRdb's table has in-frame clones only and misses some. The sample has about 2.4 million clones, under 95% seen once. The sample comprised naive CD4+ T cells from PBMCs. The receptors derive from a man younger than 35 in good health. Some clones in this sample may be carry-over from other donors' samples. CDR3s include the opening cysteine and the closing phenylalanine or tryptophan. D genes are given only for firm matches. Expanded clones are given a class, and other clones once, few, many or no size at all.

size	V	D	J	CDR3	DNA
-	TRBV7-3	-	TRBJ2-2	CASSLAGELFF	TGTGCCAGCAGCTTGGCCGGGGAGCTGTTTTTT
-	TRBV7-9	-	TRBJ1-1	CASSLDGGNTEAFF	TGTGCCAGCAGCTTAGACGGGGGGAACACTGAAGCTTTCTTT
-	TRBV7-9	-	TRBJ1-5	CASSLGLGNQPQHF	TGTGCCAGCAGCCTCGGTTTGGGCAATCAGCCCCAGCATTTT
-	TRBV28	-	TRBJ1-1	CASSTAAMNTEAFF	TGTGCCAGCAGTACAGCAGCCATGAACACTGAAGCTTTCTTT
-	TRBV28	-	TRBJ2-7	CASSSISGQTYEQYF	TGTGCCAGCAGTAGCATCTCAGGACAAACCTACGAGCAGTACTTC
-	TRBV6-5	TRBD1	TRBJ2-1	CASRTGGGNEQFF	TGTGCCAGCAGGACAGGGGGCGGAAATGAGCAGTTCTTC
-	TRBV27	TRBD1	TRBJ1-1	CASSSDREWRAFF	TGTGCCAGCAGCAGTGACAGGGAGTGGCGAGCTTTCTTT
-	TRBV19	-	TRBJ2-1	CASSIRTNEQFF	TGTGCCAGTAGTATACGGACAAATGAGCAGTTCTTC
-	TRBV28	-	TRBJ1-5	CASSLGRVSLGIVNQPQHF	TGTGCCAGCAGTTTGGGCAGGGTTTCCCTGGGTATCGTCAATCAGCCCCAGCATTTT
-	TRBV11-2	-	TRBJ1-2	CASSSEPTFGYTF	TGTGCCAGCAGCTCTGAACCGACCTTTGGCTACACCTTC
-	TRBV5-1	TRBD2	TRBJ2-5	CASSLSSGRAGETQYF	TGCGCCAGCAGCTTGTCTAGCGGGAGGGCCGGGGAGACCCAGTACTTC
-	TRBV15	TRBD1	TRBJ1-2	CATSSPGTGRGYTF	TGTGCCACCAGCTCACCCGGGACAGGGAGGGGCTACACCTTC
-	TRBV6-5	-	TRBJ1-1	CASSYSTLKGTEAFF	TGTGCCAGCAGTTACTCGACATTAAAAGGGACTGAAGCTTTCTTT
once	TRBV30	TRBD1	TRBJ1-1	CAWGQGVNTEAFF	TGTGCCTGGGGACAGGGGGTGAACACTGAAGCTTTCTTT
-	TRBV11-2	TRBD1	TRBJ2-5	CASSLALLGQQETQYF	TGTGCCAGCAGCTTAGCCCTTCTGGGACAGCAAGAGACCCAGTACTTC
-	TRBV5-4	-	TRBJ2-3	CASSHPGQAQDTQYF	TGTGCCAGCAGCCACCCGGGACAAGCACAAGATACGCAGTATTTT
-	TRBV5-1	TRBD2	TRBJ2-3	CASSRVGREGADTQYF	TGCGCCAGCAGCCGGGTAGGGCGGGAGGGCGCAGATACGCAGTATTTT
-	TRBV5-4	TRBD1	TRBJ2-7	CASSLGDRGLEQYF	TGTGCCAGCAGCTTGGGGGACAGGGGGCTTGAGCAGTACTTC
-	TRBV25-1	TRBD2	TRBJ2-2	CASTTGGAPGTGELFF	TGTGCCAGCACCACCGGGGGGGCGCCTGGCACCGGGGAGCTGTTTTTT
-	TRBV5-1	-	TRBJ1-1	CASSLAAGILNTEAFF	TGCGCCAGCAGCTTGGCCGCGGGGATTCTGAACACTGAAGCTTTCTTT
-	TRBV7-6	TRBD2	TRBJ2-1	CASSPQLAASYNEQFF	TGTGCCAGCAGCCCCCAACTAGCGGCCTCCTACAATGAGCAGTTCTTC
once	TRBV7-8	TRBD2	TRBJ2-1	CASSLVQGRGAYNEQFF	TGTGCCAGCAGCTTAGTTCAGGGGCGGGGGGCCTACAATGAGCAGTTCTTC
few	TRBV27	-	TRBJ1-5	CASRGFQTVF	TGTGCCAGCAGGGGGTTCCAAACGGTCTTT
-	TRBV18	-	TRBJ2-5	CASSPGPLSNGETQYF	TGTGCCAGCTCACCAGGGCCCCTATCTAACGGCGAGACCCAGTACTTC
-	TRBV5-1	TRBD1	TRBJ2-7	CASSPGQSYEQYF	TGCGCCAGCAGCCCGGGACAGTCGTACGAGCAGTACTTC
-	TRBV2	-	TRBJ2-3	CASSYYEGVGADTQYF	TGTGCCAGCAGTTACTATGAGGGAGTCGGCGCAGATACGCAGTATTTT
-	TRBV28	-	TRBJ2-7	CASSFAASLFYEQYF	TGTGCCAGCAGTTTTGCCGCTAGCCTCTTCTACGAGCAGTACTTC
-	TRBV7-3	TRBD1	TRBJ2-3	CASSSHPGQTDTQYF	TGTGCCAGCAGCTCCCATCCGGGACAGACAGATACGCAGTATTTT
once	TRBV7-3	TRBD2	TRBJ2-1	CASSEGTSGRGGHEQFF	TGTGCCAGCAGCGAAGGGACTAGCGGGCGAGGGGGCCATGAGCAGTTCTTC
-	TRBV14	TRBD2	TRBJ2-1	CASSQEFLAGYNEQFF	TGTGCCAGCAGCCAAGAGTTCCTAGCGGGTTACAATGAGCAGTTCTTC
-	TRBV27	TRBD1	TRBJ2-7	CASSLLGQNSYEQYF	TGTGCCAGCAGTCTCCTGGGACAGAACTCCTACGAGCAGTACTTC
-	TRBV7-2	-	TRBJ2-7	CASSQSWGTGSYEQYF	TGTGCCAGCAGCCAGAGTTGGGGTACTGGGTCCTACGAGCAGTACTTC
-	TRBV2	TRBD2	TRBJ2-7	CASKTSGAYEQYF	TGTGCCAGCAAAACTAGCGGAGCCTACGAGCAGTACTTC
-	TRBV5-1	-	TRBJ1-1	CASSPGTGSMNTEAFF	TGCGCCAGCAGCCCCGGGACGGGAAGCATGAACACTGAAGCTTTCTTT
-	TRBV7-3	TRBD1	TRBJ1-2	CASNRQGAGYGYTF	TGTGCCAGCAACCGACAGGGGGCTGGCTATGGCTACACCTTC
-	TRBV7-8	-	TRBJ2-2	CASSLGMAVELFF	TGTGCCAGCAGCTTAGGGATGGCGGTGGAGCTGTTTTTT
once	TRBV4-3	TRBD2	TRBJ2-5	CASSQAGTSGQETQYF	TGCGCCAGCAGCCAAGCCGGGACTAGCGGTCAAGAGACCCAGTACTTC
-	TRBV19	-	TRBJ1-3	CASSLQPGDSGNTIYF	TGTGCCAGTAGCCTTCAACCGGGTGACTCTGGAAACACCATATATTTT
-	TRBV7-9	TRBD1	TRBJ2-1	CASSPRDRGLPEQFF	TGTGCCAGCAGCCCCCGGGACAGGGGGCTTCCTGAGCAGTTCTTC
-	TRBV20-1	-	TRBJ1-1	CSAKAAEAFF	TGCAGTGCGAAGGCGGCGGAAGCTTTCTTT
-	TRBV2	-	TRBJ1-1	CASSLFVGDTEAFF	TGTGCCAGCAGTCTGTTTGTTGGGGACACTGAAGCTTTCTTT
-	TRBV11-3	TRBD2	TRBJ2-1	CASVSGNDPTYNEQFF	TGTGCCAGCGTAAGCGGGAACGACCCCACCTACAATGAGCAGTTCTTC